A selection of T cell receptor beta chains follows, all from one sample in a study of Graves' ophthalmopathy and Graves' hyperthyroidism. Using its own MiXCR run on the multiplex PCR reads, TCRdb lists one record per CDR3 protein. Counted here are about 590,000 distinct CDR3 sequences, under 40% occurring once; the ten biggest clones make up around 4.6%. Material: peripheral blood or thyroid tissue (not recorded which). These receptors were collected from an adult man with Graves' hyperthyroidism. Both conserved end residues are part of each CDR3. Fields, in order: V gene, clone size, CDR3 protein. The size entry is marked missing in some rows and otherwise reads once, few, many or a size class.

>TRBV2|NA
CASSQGVSSEQYF
>TRBV7-2|NA
CASSFTGGGYTEAFF
>TRBV7-9|few
CASSWDRDTQYF
>TRBV10-2|many
CASSVTSGRGSNTGELFF
>TRBV10-3|NA
CAISESQGPGANVLTF
>TRBV12-3/TRBV12-4|many
CASSLATGQGGETQYF
>TRBV19|many
CASSMGTAYGYTF
>TRBV10-3|many
CAISKDRNEKLFF
>TRBV4-1|many
CASNEGDGNTIYF
>TRBV28|NA
CASSSRGGAAHSNQPQHF
>TRBV7-3|few
CASSLSPRRTDTQYF
>TRBV20-1|many
CSARDSDRGPGNTIYF
>TRBV14|many
CASRPATGGRTEAFF
>TRBV5-8|many
CASSLEVGTSYGYTF
>TRBV2|NA
CASSDLTSGGLGNTIYF
>TRBV12-3/TRBV12-4|NA
CASSLTTTGGADTEAFF
>TRBV7-9|NA
CASSPGVQTSTDTQYF
>TRBV20-1|few
CSAHTSGTEDTQYF
>TRBV7-8|few
CASSLIPSVETQYF
>TRBV27|few
CASSWGFSSGANVLTF
>TRBV13|many
CASSAGGLEQYF
>TRBV29-1|many
CSVEVRIGHLAGGGNTQETQYF
>TRBV7-2|NA
CASSRYRQGDRRSPLHF
>TRBV19|once
CASSFLTSAGTVNEKLFF
>TRBV2|NA
CASSARSGTGNTGELFF
>TRBV5-6|many
CASSLGEAEYEQYF
>TRBV29-1|few
CSVDGPGTEAFF
>TRBV15|many
CATSVGLAGGQETQYF
>TRBV25-1|many
CASSQPTGDEQYF
>TRBV14|few
CASSQGGWGANVLTF
>TRBV29-1|many
CSGAPGQGAYEQYF
>TRBV7-9|many
CASTTRDREETQYF
>TRBV20-1|many
CSARREDYEQYF
>TRBV7-8|NA
CASSLEAGLQETQYF
>TRBV29-1|many
CSVSGRGGSPLHF
>TRBV6-5|NA
CASSAYRGYSGNTIYF
>TRBV7-9|NA
CASSGTGGYYEQYF
>TRBV7-9|many
CASSLGQGAGYGYTF
>TRBV10-3|NA
CASRDSGEVQPQHF
>TRBV4-2|NA
CASSQRWTGTYEQYF
>TRBV19|NA
CASSPFSGGEHTDTQYF
>TRBV6-6|few
CASSPRVGTNYGYTF
>TRBV5-1|NA
CASSFLGSSGTQREQYF
>TRBV7-8|many
CASSLGQSDEQFF